Listed here is a single TCR beta chain. The sample originates from a study of blood T cell repertoires in COVID-19. Study at large: Samples taken during acute and convalescent COVID-19 were collected in the United States, Italy and Spain. PBMCs, B-cell-depleted T cells, or T cells provided the cDNA or gDNA that made up the material.

Under the authors' procedure: Amplification from reference gene primers served as the basis for estimated nucleated cell counts. The method was immunoSEQ multiplex PCR; TCRdb's version includes in-frame clones alone and lacks a portion of them. The V and J calls and the clone size are those of that table, but D and trimming were determined from the DNA. The sample has some 330,000 clones, 92% seen once. Cohort 3 recovery required two negative PCRs, clearance, or symptom resolution. Looked up from germline, CDR1 is SGHTA and CDR2 is FQGNSA. With 4 bases removed from V and 6 bases from J, the gap between germline ends came to 13 bases. The CDR3 loop spans 14 amino acids.

Sequencing was carried out using PBMCs or T cells enriched from blood (not recorded which). This chain joins TRBV7-2 and TRBJ1-5, with D possibly TRBD1 on 5 matching bases. The TCR was taken from a woman under 40 who had recovered from COVID-19. CDR3 protein: CASSYDSVGQPQHF. CDR3 sequence (DNA): TGTGCCAGCAGCTATGACAGTGTAGGTCAGCCCCAGCATTTT. The variable domain in full, completed from reference TRBV7-2 and TRBJ1-5, reads GAGVSQSPSNKVTEKGKDVELRCDPISGHTALYWYRQSLGQGLEFLIYFQGNSAPDKSGLPSDRFSAERTGGSVSTLTIQRTQQEDSAVYLCASSYDSVGQPQHFGDGTRLSIL.